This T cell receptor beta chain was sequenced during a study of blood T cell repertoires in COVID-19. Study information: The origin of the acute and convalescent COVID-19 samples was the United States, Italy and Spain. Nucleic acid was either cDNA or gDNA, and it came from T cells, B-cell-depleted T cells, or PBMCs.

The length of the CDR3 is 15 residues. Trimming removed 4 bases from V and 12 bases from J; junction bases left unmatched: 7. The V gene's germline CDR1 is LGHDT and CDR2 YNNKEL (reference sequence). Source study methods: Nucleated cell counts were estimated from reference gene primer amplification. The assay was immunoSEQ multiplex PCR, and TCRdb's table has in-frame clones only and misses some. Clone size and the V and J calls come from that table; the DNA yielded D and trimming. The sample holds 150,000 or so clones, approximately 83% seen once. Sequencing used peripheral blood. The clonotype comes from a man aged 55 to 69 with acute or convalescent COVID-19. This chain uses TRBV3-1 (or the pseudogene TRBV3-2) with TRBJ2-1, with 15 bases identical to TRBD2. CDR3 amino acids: CASSRGTSGRSSQFF. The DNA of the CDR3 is TGTGCCAGCAGCCGAGGGACTAGCGGGAGGTCCTCGCAGTTCTTC.